These 3 T cell receptor beta chains share one sample of origin, sequenced in a study of blood T cell repertoires in COVID-19. The protocol was immunoSEQ multiplex PCR, while the TCRdb copy is restricted to in-frame clones and leaves out a portion. This table has under 350,000 clones, roughly 87% appearing once. Sequenced: peripheral blood. These receptors originate from a human donor in a cohort sampled during active COVID-19.

The chain links TRBV19 to TRBJ1-5; D call uncertain. The CDR3 is made up of 12 amino acids. The germline CDR1 and CDR2 sequences are LNHDA and SQIVND (reference sequence). Trimming took off 5 bases at V and 4 bases at J, with 6 bases between the two ends. CDR3 sequence: CASSFVNQPQHF. The CDR3 DNA is TGTGCCAGTAGTTTCGTAAATCAGCCCCAGCATTTT. Filled out from reference TRBV19 and TRBJ1-5, the complete variable domain reads DGGITQSPKYLFRKEGQNVTLSCEQNLNHDAMYWYRQDPGQGLRLIYYSQIVNDFQKGDIAEGYSVSREKKESFPLTVTSAQKNPTAFYLCASSFVNQPQHFGDGTRLSIL.

The rearrangement joins TRBV5-1 to TRBJ2-6, with D perhaps TRBD2 (6 bases). The CDR3 sequence is 16 residues long. Germline CDR1 and CDR2: SGHRS and YFSETQ. Trimming removed 4 bases from V and 0 bases from J, with 11 bases in between. The CDR3 DNA reads TGCGCCAGCAGCCCCTTCGGGGGCTCTGGGGCCAACGTCCTGACTTTC. It codes for CASSPFGGSGANVLTF.

This clone was seen a single time. This sequence joins TRBV7-3 and TRBJ2-5; possible D gene TRBD2, 5 bases. The CDR3 consists of 14 residues. Trimming took off 8 bases at V and 4 bases at J, with 17 bases between the two ends. CDR1 and CDR2 from the germline V gene are SGHTA and FQGTGA. This chain's CDR3 is CASSPGSGLETQYF. In nucleotides, the CDR3 is TGTGCCAGCTCTCCGGGATCGGGTTTAGAGACCCAGTACTTC.